A selection of T cell receptor beta chains follows, all from one sample in a study of human thymus T cells. Sequenced by immunoSEQ multiplex PCR; TCRdb stores in-frame clones only, minus some. The table records approximately 46,000 clones, 95% of them present only once. Sequenced sample: blood. The origin of the receptors is a girl less than two years old with a congenital heart defect but otherwise immunologically healthy. Both conserved end residues are part of each CDR3. The D gene is left open where the match is weak. Size tells how often a clone was seen (once, few, many) or the class of an expanded clone, and some rows leave it out.

>NA|NA|TRBJ2-7|TRBV4-1
CASSQIQGLGYEQYF
TGCGCCAGCAGCCAAATACAGGGTTTGGGCTACGAGCAGTACTTC
>NA|NA|TRBJ2-6|TRBV9
CASSLMSLSGANVLTF
TGTGCCAGCAGCTTAATGAGCCTCTCTGGGGCCAACGTCCTGACTTTC
>TRBD2|NA|TRBJ2-3|TRBV4-2
CASSQVLAGVRDTQYF
TGTGCCAGCAGCCAAGTATTAGCGGGAGTACGAGATACGCAGTATTTT
>TRBD2|NA|TRBJ2-1|TRBV14
CASSQNSGRADEQFF
TGTGCCAGCAGCCAGAATAGCGGGAGGGCCGATGAGCAGTTCTTC
>NA|NA|TRBJ2-7|TRBV4-1
CASTDSYEQYF
TGCGCCAGCACGGATTCCTACGAGCAGTACTTC
>NA|NA|TRBJ2-5|TRBV20-1
CSARAKETQYF
TGCAGTGCTAGGGCCAAAGAGACCCAGTACTTC
>NA|NA|TRBJ1-1|TRBV28
CASSLTQGRNTEAFF
TGTGCCAGCAGTTTAACTCAGGGGCGAAACACTGAAGCTTTCTTT
>NA|NA|TRBJ2-1|TRBV27
CASSWTVYNEQFF
TGTGCCAGCAGTTGGACGGTCTACAATGAGCAGTTCTTC
>TRBD2|NA|TRBJ2-4|TRBV19
CASSPSLARNIQYF
TGTGCCAGTAGCCCCTCACTAGCGAGGAACATTCAGTACTTC
>TRBD2|NA|TRBJ2-1|TRBV11-2
CASSLYQGLAGDEQFF
TGTGCCAGCAGCTTGTACCAGGGACTAGCGGGAGATGAGCAGTTCTTC
>TRBD1|NA|TRBJ2-7|TRBV7-9
CASSHLPDRSESEQYF
TGTGCCAGCAGCCATCTACCGGACAGGTCCGAAAGCGAGCAGTACTTC
>NA|NA|TRBJ2-1|TRBV5-1
CASSLDQYNEQFF
TGCGCCAGCAGCTTGGACCAGTACAATGAGCAGTTCTTC
>NA|NA|TRBJ1-3|TRBV19
CASSMGVSGNTIYF
TGTGCCAGTAGTATGGGGGTCTCTGGAAACACCATATATTTT
>NA|NA|TRBJ1-1|TRBV30
CAWSGQKNTEAFF
TGTGCCTGGAGTGGCCAGAAGAACACTGAAGCTTTCTTT
>TRBD2|NA|TRBJ2-1|TRBV19
CASRRLAPEGEQFF
TGTGCCAGTAGGCGACTAGCTCCCGAAGGTGAGCAGTTCTTC
>TRBD1|NA|TRBJ1-2|TRBV7-9
CASSLYRGGYTF
TGTGCCAGCAGCTTATACAGGGGCGGCTACACCTTC
>NA|NA|TRBJ1-2|TRBV5-1
CASSLARYGYTF
TGCGCCAGCAGCTTGGCCAGGTATGGCTACACCTTC
>TRBD1|NA|TRBJ2-7|TRBV2
CASSLGQGLDEQYF
TGTGCCAGCAGTTTGGGACAGGGTCTCGACGAGCAGTACTTC
>TRBD2|NA|TRBJ2-1|TRBV6-6
CASRPTSGYNEQFF
TGTGCCAGCAGACCGACTAGCGGCTACAATGAGCAGTTCTTC
>TRBD2|NA|TRBJ2-3|TRBV6-5
CASSLTSAYTDTQYF
TGTGCCAGCAGTCTCACTAGCGCATACACAGATACGCAGTATTTT
>TRBD1|few|TRBJ1-1|TRBV9
CASSVGTGNTEAFF
TGTGCCAGCAGCGTAGGGACAGGGAACACTGAAGCTTTCTTT
>NA|NA|TRBJ2-6|TRBV4-1
CASSQLLGAGANVLTF
TGCGCCAGCAGCCAACTGCTCGGAGCTGGGGCCAACGTCCTGACTTTC
>TRBD1|NA|TRBJ1-4|TRBV19
CASSPPGTGGEKLFF
TGTGCCAGTAGTCCTCCCGGGACAGGGGGTGAAAAACTGTTTTTT
>TRBD1|NA|TRBJ2-5|TRBV18
CASSHERTGWETQYF
TGTGCCAGCTCCCACGAGCGGACAGGGTGGGAGACCCAGTACTTC
>NA|NA|TRBJ1-1|TRBV14
CASSWGQLTEAFF
TGTGCCAGCAGTTGGGGCCAGCTCACTGAAGCTTTCTTT
>NA|once|TRBJ1-1|TRBV11-2
CAARGMNTEAFF
TGTGCCGCTCGGGGGATGAACACTGAAGCTTTCTTT
>TRBD2|NA|TRBJ2-1|TRBV6-6
CASSVSGRAYNEQFF
TGTGCCAGCAGCGTTAGCGGGAGGGCCTACAATGAGCAGTTCTTC
>NA|few|TRBJ1-5|TRBV6-5
CASSYTLNQPQHF
TGTGCCAGCAGTTACACCCTAAATCAGCCCCAGCATTTT
>NA|NA|TRBJ2-2|TRBV4-1
CASSQDLTGELFF
TGCGCCAGCAGCCAAGACCTCACCGGGGAGCTGTTTTTT
>TRBD2|NA|TRBJ2-3|TRBV7-2
CASSSRGGVWYTQYF
TGTGCCAGCAGCTCCCGGGGAGGGGTTTGGTATACGCAGTATTTT
>NA|NA|TRBJ2-5|TRBV27
CASTTRGVETQYF
TGTGCCAGCACAACCAGGGGAGTGGAGACCCAGTACTTC
>TRBD2|NA|TRBJ2-3|TRBV15
CATSRGSGGQKDTQYF
TGTGCCACCAGCAGAGGATCGGGAGGGCAGAAAGATACGCAGTATTTT
>NA|NA|TRBJ2-7|TRBV13
CASSSKLLTIYEQYF
TGTGCCAGCAGCTCAAAACTACTTACTATCTACGAGCAGTACTTC
>TRBD2|NA|TRBJ2-1|TRBV4-1
CASKATPAGGLGKPYNEQFF
TGCGCCAGCAAGGCCACCCCAGCGGGAGGCCTCGGGAAACCCTACAATGAGCAGTTCTTC